The source of this T cell receptor (beta chain) is a study of T cell repertoires in cytomegalovirus infection. Study summary: Indicated by public TCR beta signatures were CMV infection and matching HLA type.

TCRdb ran MiXCR on the reads and lists one entry per CDR3 protein. Among approximately 76,000 distinct CDR3 sequences listed, around 3.5% were seen once. General study points: Cumulative public TCR beta family frequency identified CMV carriers with the relevant HLA. CMV-specific HLA-C-restricted TCR beta clonotypes dominated the ex vivo response.

In germline, CDR1 is SEHNR, CDR2 FQNEAQ (reference sequence). The CDR3 has 13 amino acids. The V segment lost 5 bases and the J segment 6 bases; nucleotides outside the gene matches: 4. This clonotype was counted many times. Antigen unknown. This rearrangement joins TRBV7-9 to TRBJ1-1; TRBD1 matches 9 bases. This clonotype was sampled from a human donor in good health (CMV status not recorded). Some clones in this sample may be carry-over from other donors' samples. Material for sequencing was PBMCs. The CDR3 DNA sequence: TGTGCCAGCAGCGTACAGGGGGCCCCTGAAGCTTTCTTT. It codes for CASSVQGAPEAFF. The full variable domain, with the rest looked up from reference TRBV7-9 and TRBJ1-1, is DTGVSQNPRHKITKRGQNVTFRCDPISEHNRLYWYRQTLGQGPEFLTYFQNEAQLEKSRLLSDRFSAERPKGSFSTLEIQRTEQGDSAMYLCASSVQGAPEAFFGQGTRLTVV.